The clone carrying this TCR beta chain was counted a few times. These data are taken from a study of STAT5B mutations in CD4+ large granular lymphocyte leukemia. Turning to the study itself: The CDR3 'QG' motif was associated with a particular HLA allele among healthy donors.

The table came from immunoSEQ multiplex PCR; TCRdb's copy has only in-frame clones and leaves some out. Of roughly 40,000 clones listed, roughly 79% are singletons. Between the trimmed V and J ends, which lost 5 bases and 5 bases, there was a span of 19 bases. From germline, CDR1 is SGHNT and CDR2 YENEEA. The CDR3 has 16 amino acids. The source material was CD4+ T cells from blood buffy coats. The origin of this receptor is a human donor in good health. This sequence joins TRBV11-3 and TRBJ2-1, with D unresolved. CDR3 DNA: TGTGCCAGCAGCCCTACCTCGGCCCCCGGAGACAATGAGCAGTTCTTC. Encoded protein: CASSPTSAPGDNEQFF.